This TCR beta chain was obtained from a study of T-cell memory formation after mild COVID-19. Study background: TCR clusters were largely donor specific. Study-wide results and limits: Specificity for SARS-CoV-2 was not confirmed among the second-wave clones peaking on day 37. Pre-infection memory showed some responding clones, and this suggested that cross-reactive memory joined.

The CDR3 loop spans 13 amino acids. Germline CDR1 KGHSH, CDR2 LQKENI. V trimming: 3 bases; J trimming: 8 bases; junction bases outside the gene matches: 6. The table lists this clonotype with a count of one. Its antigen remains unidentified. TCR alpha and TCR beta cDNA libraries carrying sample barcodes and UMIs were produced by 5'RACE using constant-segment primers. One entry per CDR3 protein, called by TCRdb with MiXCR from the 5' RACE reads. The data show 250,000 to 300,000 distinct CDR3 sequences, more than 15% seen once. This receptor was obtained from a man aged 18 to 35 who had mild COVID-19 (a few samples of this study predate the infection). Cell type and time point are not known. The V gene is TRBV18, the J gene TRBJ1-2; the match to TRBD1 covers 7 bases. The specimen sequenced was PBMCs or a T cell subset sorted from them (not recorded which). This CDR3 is CASSPDRAEGYTF. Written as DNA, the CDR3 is TGTGCCAGCTCACCCGACAGGGCGGAAGGCTACACCTTC.